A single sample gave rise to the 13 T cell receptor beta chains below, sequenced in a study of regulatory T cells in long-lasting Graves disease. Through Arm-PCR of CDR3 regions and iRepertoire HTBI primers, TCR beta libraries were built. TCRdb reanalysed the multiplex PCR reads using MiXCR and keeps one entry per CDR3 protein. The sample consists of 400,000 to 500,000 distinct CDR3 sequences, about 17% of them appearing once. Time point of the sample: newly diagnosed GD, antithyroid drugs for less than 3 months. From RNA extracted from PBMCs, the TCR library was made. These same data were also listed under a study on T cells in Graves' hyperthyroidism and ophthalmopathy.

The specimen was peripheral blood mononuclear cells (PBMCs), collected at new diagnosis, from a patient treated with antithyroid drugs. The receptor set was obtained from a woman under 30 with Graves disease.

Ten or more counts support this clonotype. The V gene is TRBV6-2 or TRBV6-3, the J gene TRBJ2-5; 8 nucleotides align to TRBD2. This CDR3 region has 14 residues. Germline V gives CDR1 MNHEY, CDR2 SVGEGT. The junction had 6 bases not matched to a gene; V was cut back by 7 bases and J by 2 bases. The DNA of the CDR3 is TGTGCCAGCACGGTCGGGAGGGATCAAGAGACCCAGTACTTC. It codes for CASTVGRDQETQYF.

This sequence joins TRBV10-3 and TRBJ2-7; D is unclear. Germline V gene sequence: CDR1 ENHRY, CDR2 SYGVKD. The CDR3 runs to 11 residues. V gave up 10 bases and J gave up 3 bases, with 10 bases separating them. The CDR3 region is CATRNHYEQYF. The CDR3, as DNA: TGTGCCACCCGAAATCACTACGAGCAGTACTTC.

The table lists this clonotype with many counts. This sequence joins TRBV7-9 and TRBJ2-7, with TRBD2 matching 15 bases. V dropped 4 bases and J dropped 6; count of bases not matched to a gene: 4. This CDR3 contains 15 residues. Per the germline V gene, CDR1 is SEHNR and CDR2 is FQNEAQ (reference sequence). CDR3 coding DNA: TGTGCCAGCAGCTCGGGGACTAGCGGGAGGAGCGAGCAGTACTTC. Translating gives CASSSGTSGRSEQYF.

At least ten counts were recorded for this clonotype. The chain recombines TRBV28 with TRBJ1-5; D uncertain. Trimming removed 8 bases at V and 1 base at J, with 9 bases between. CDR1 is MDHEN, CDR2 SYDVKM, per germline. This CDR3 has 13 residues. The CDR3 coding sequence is TGTGCCAGCTGCAGGCAGAGCAATCAGCCCCAGCATTTT. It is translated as CASCRQSNQPQHF. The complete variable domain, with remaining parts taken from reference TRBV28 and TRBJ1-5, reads DVKVTQSSRYLVKRTGEKVFLECVQDMDHENMFWYRQDPGLGLRLIYFSYDVKMKEKGDIPEGYSVSREKKERFSLILESASTNQTSMYLCASCRQSNQPQHFGDGTRLSIL.

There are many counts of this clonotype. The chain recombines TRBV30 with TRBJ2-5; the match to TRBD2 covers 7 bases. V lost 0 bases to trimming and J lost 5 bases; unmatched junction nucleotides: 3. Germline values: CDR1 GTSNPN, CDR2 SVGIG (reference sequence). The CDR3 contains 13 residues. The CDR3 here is CAWSVLGGETQYF. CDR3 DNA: TGTGCCTGGAGTGTGCTGGGGGGGGAGACCCAGTACTTC.

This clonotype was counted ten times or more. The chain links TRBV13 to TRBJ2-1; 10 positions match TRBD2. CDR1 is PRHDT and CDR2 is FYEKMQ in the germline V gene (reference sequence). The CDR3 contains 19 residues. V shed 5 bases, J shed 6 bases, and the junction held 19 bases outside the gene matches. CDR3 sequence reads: CASSLEGLVGTSAPNEQFF. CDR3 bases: TGTGCCAGCAGCCTAGAGGGCCTAGTCGGGACTAGCGCACCCAATGAGCAGTTCTTC.

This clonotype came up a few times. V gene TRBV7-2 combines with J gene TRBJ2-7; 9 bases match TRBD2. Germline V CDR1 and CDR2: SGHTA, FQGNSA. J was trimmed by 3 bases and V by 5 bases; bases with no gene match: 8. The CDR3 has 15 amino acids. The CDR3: CASSVGTSPGYEQYF. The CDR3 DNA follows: TGTGCCAGCAGCGTAGGGACTAGCCCGGGCTACGAGCAGTACTTC.

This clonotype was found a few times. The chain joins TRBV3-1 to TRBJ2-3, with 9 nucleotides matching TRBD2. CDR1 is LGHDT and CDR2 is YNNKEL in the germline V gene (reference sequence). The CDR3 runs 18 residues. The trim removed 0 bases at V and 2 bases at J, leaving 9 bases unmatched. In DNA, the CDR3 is TGTGCCAGCAGCCAAGACATCGGTGCTAGCGGGGTCACAGATACGCAGTATTTT. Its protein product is CASSQDIGASGVTDTQYF.

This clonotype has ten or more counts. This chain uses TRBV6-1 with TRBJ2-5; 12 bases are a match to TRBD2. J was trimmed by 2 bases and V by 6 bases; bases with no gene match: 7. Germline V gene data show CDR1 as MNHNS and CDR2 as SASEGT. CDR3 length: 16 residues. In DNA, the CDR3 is TGTGCCAGCAGGTGGACTAGCGGGACTTTACAAGAGACCCAGTACTTC. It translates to CASRWTSGTLQETQYF.

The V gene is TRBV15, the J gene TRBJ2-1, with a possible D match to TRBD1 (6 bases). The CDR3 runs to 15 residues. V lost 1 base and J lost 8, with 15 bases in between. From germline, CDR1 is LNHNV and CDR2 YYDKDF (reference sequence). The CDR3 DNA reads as TGTGCCACCAGCAGAGCCGGGACACCCTTCTATGAGCAGTTCTTC. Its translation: CATSRAGTPFYEQFF.

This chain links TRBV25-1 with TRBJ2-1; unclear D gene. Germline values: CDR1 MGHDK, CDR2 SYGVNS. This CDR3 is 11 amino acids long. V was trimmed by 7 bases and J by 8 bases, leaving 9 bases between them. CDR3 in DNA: TGTGCCAGCACACTAAAGGATGAGCAGTTCTTC. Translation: CASTLKDEQFF.

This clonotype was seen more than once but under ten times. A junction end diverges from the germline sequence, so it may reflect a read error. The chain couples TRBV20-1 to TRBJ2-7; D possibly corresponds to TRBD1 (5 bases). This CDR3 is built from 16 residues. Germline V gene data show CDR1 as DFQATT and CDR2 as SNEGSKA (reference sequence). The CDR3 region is CSARDPGRVTLYDQYF. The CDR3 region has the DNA TGCAGTGCTAGAGATCCGGGCAGGGTAACTCTCTACGATCAGTACTTC.

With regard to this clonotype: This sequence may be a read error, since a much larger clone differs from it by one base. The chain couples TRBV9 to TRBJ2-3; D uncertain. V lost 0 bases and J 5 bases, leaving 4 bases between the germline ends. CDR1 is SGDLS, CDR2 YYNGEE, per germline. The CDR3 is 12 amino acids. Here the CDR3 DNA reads TGTGCCAGCAGCGTAGATGGAGATACGCAGTATTTT. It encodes CASSVDGDTQYF. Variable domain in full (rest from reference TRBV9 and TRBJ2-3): DSGVTQTPKHLITATGQRVTLRCSPRSGDLSVYWYQQSLDQGLQFLIQYYNGEERAKGNILERFSAQQFPDLHSELNLSSLELGDSALYFCASSVDGDTQYFGPGTRLTVL.